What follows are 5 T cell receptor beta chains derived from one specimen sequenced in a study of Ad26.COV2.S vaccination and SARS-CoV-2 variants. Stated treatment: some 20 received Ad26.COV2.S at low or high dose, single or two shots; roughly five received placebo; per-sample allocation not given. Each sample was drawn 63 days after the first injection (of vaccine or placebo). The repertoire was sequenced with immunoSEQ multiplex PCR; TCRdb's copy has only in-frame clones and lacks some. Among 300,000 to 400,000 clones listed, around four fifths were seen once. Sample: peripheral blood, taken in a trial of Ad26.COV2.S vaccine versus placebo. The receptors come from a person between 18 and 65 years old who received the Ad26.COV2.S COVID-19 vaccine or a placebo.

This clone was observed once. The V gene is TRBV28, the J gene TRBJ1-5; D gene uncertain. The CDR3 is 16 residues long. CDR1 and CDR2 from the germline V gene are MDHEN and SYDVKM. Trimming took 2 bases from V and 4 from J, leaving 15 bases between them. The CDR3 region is CASSLRSTDRNQPQHF. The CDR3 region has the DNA TGTGCCAGCAGTTTAAGGTCTACGGATAGGAATCAGCCCCAGCATTTT.

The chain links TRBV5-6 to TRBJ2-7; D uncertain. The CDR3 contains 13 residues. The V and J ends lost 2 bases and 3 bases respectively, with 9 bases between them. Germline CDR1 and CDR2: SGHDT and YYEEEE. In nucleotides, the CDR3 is TGTGCCAGCAGCTTCGGGCGAAACTACGAGCAGTACTTC. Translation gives CASSFGRNYEQYF.

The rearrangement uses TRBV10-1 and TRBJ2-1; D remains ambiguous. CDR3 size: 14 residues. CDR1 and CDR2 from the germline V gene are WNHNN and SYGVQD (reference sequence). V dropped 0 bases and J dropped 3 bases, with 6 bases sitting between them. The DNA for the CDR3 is TGCGCCAGCAGTGAGTCACGGAGCTACAATGAGCAGTTCTTC. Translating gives CASSESRSYNEQFF.

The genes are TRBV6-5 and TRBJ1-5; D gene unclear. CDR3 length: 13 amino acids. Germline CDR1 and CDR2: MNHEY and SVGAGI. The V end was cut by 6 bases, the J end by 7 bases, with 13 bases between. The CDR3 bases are TGTGCCAGCAGCCCCGACCGTGTACAGCCCCAGCATTTT. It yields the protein CASSPDRVQPQHF.

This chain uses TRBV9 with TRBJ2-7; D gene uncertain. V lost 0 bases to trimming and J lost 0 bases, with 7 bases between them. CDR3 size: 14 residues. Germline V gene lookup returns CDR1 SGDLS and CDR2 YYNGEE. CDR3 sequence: CASSVGVSSYEQYF. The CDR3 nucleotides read TGTGCCAGCAGCGTAGGCGTCAGCTCCTACGAGCAGTACTTC.